A selection of T cell receptor beta chains follows, all from one sample in a study of OX40 agonist ivuxolimab in advanced cancers. Profiling relied on immunoSEQ multiplex PCR, and the TCRdb table lists in-frame clones only, not all of them. The repertoire holds roughly 49,000 clones, with roughly 90% as singletons. Here the sequenced sample was CD4+ or CD8+ T cells sorted from blood, taken in a trial of the OX40 agonist ivuxolimab. The receptor source for this set is an adult with an advanced solid tumor such as melanoma, head and neck, liver or kidney cancer. The CDR3 runs from the conserved cysteine through the conserved F or W. The D gene is left open where the match is weak. Only some rows state a clone size, as once, few, many or a class for expanded clones.

TRBV11-2	-	TRBJ2-1	-	TGTGCCAGCAGCCCGCTCCAGGGCTACAATGAGCAGTTCTTC	CASSPLQGYNEQFF
TRBV4-2	TRBD2	TRBJ2-4	-	TGTGCCAGCAGCCAGCTGAAGTTCGGGAGGGCCGCCAAAAACATTCAGTACTTC	CASSQLKFGRAAKNIQYF
TRBV6-5	-	TRBJ2-1	-	TGTGCCAGCAGTTACCCGGGACCTCGGAATGAGCAGTTCTTC	CASSYPGPRNEQFF
TRBV11-2	-	TRBJ1-1	once	TGTGCCAGCAGCTTAGGTGAAACTGAAGCTTTCTTT	CASSLGETEAFF
TRBV28	-	TRBJ1-5	-	TGTGCCAGCAGTTCTGGGAAAAACCGCAATCAGCCCCAGCATTTT	CASSSGKNRNQPQHF
TRBV5-5	TRBD2	TRBJ2-3	-	TGTGCCAGCAGCTTGGACGGGGGGGGCACAGATACGCAGTATTTT	CASSLDGGGTDTQYF
TRBV29-1	TRBD2	TRBJ2-7	-	TGCACAGTGACTAGCGGAAACTACGAGCAGTACTTC	CTVTSGNYEQYF
TRBV2	-	TRBJ1-4	-	TGTGCCAGCAGGCTCGACAGGCCCAATGAAAAACTGTTTTTT	CASRLDRPNEKLFF
TRBV28	-	TRBJ2-7	-	TGTGCCAGCAGCCTGGCATGGAGATCCTACGAGCAGTACTTC	CASSLAWRSYEQYF
TRBV6-6	-	TRBJ1-4	-	TGTGCCAGCAGTTATGTCAGGGGCGGGACTAATGAAAAACTGTTTTTT	CASSYVRGGTNEKLFF
TRBV19	TRBD2	TRBJ2-7	-	TGTGCCAGTGACGAGTCAGGACTAGCCTACGAGCAGTACTTC	CASDESGLAYEQYF